This T cell receptor beta chain was sequenced during a study of T-cell memory formation after mild COVID-19. Study in general: TCR clusters largely stayed donor specific. General study points: Certain responding clones were present in pre-infection memory, suggesting participation of cross-reactive memory. CD8+ contracting clones occupied EMRA, while CD4+ ones occupied mainly CM and EM.

TCRdb reanalysed the 5' RACE reads using MiXCR and keeps one entry per CDR3 protein. This table has some 150,000 distinct CDR3 sequences, under 7% appearing once. The CDR3 contains 15 residues. CDR1 and CDR2 (germline): SNHLY, FYNNEI. Between the trimmed V and J ends, which lost 1 base and 2 bases, there was a span of 12 bases. This clonotype was seen at least ten times. Its antigen is currently unknown. The specimen sequenced was PBMCs or a T cell subset sorted from them (not recorded which). The V gene is TRBV2, the J gene TRBJ2-7, with D possibly TRBD2 on 5 matching bases. This sequence originates from an adult woman who had mild COVID-19 (a few samples of this study predate the infection). Cell type and time point are not known. CDR3 bases: TGTGCCAGCAGTGAAGGGCGGGCTAAACCCTACGAGCAGTACTTC. This encodes CASSEGRAKPYEQYF.